One and the same sample provided the 9 T cell receptor beta chains below, sequenced in a study of regulatory T cells in long-lasting Graves disease. The sample's time point: newly diagnosed GD, antithyroid drugs for less than 3 months. The TCR library was prepared using RNA isolated from PBMCs. Combining iRepertoire HTBI primers with Arm-PCR of CDR3 regions, the authors built TCR beta libraries. TCRdb reanalysed the multiplex PCR reads using MiXCR and keeps one entry per CDR3 protein. The data show 450,000 to 600,000 distinct CDR3 sequences, approximately 12% seen once. The same specimen was also included in a second study, on T cells in Graves' hyperthyroidism and ophthalmopathy.

This material consisted of peripheral blood mononuclear cells (PBMCs), taken at new diagnosis, from a patient treated with antithyroid drugs. These receptors all come from a man aged 25 to 40 with Graves disease.

This clonotype was picked up many times. V is TRBV7-2 and J is TRBJ1-5; D is unclear. CDR3 length: 12 residues. CDR1 and CDR2 (germline): SGHTA, FQGNSA. The germline V and J ends were trimmed by 8 bases and 3 bases, with 8 bases remaining between them. This CDR3 is CASGRDNQPQHF. DNA of the CDR3: TGTGCCAGCGGCCGGGACAATCAGCCCCAGCATTTT. The complete variable domain, with remaining parts taken from reference TRBV7-2 and TRBJ1-5, reads GAGVSQSPSNKVTEKGKDVELRCDPISGHTALYWYRQSLGQGLEFLIYFQGNSAPDKSGLPSDRFSAERTGGSVSTLTIQRTQQEDSAVYLCASGRDNQPQHFGDGTRLSIL.

This chain joins TRBV5-1 and TRBJ2-4; TRBD2 agrees at 9 bases. The CDR3 spans 16 residues. V lost 4 bases to trimming and J lost 2 bases; unmatched junction nucleotides: 7. CDR1 and CDR2 (germline): SGHRS, YFSETQ. The CDR3 reads CASSPLAGESKNIQYF. The DNA for the CDR3 is TGCGCCAGCAGCCCTTTAGCGGGAGAGTCCAAAAACATTCAGTACTTC.

The gene calls are TRBV20-1 and TRBJ2-1, with 16 bases identical to TRBD2. J gave up 8 bases and V 1 base, and 5 bases lay outside the gene matches. The germline gives CDR1 DFQATT, CDR2 SNEGSKA (reference sequence). The CDR3 totals 16 residues. The CDR3: CSARGGTSGRGDEQFF. CDR3 sequence (DNA): TGCAGTGCTAGAGGCGGGACTAGCGGGAGGGGGGATGAGCAGTTCTTC.

At least ten counts were recorded for this clonotype. The rearrangement joins TRBV28 to TRBJ1-3; D gene ambiguous. The CDR3 is 14 amino acids. Per germline, CDR1 MDHEN and CDR2 SYDVKM. Trimming took 2 bases from V and 1 from J, leaving 6 bases between them. CDR3 sequence: CASSLIGSGNTIYF. The CDR3 DNA sequence: TGTGCCAGCAGTTTAATTGGGTCTGGAAACACCATATATTTT.

Many counts were recorded for this clonotype. The rearrangement joins TRBV20-1 to TRBJ2-1; D unresolved. Germline V gene lookup returns CDR1 DFQATT and CDR2 SNEGSKA (reference sequence). The CDR3 spans 14 residues. The germline V and J ends were trimmed by 2 bases and 5 bases, with 13 bases remaining between them. CDR3 region: CSARTSGRHNEQFF. DNA for the CDR3: TGCAGTGCTAGAACGTCAGGACGACACAATGAGCAGTTCTTC.

This clonotype has at least ten counts. This chain connects TRBV19 to TRBJ2-7, with TRBD1 identical over 11 bases. J lost 3 bases, V lost 6 bases, and 7 bases had no gene match. This CDR3 has 15 amino acids. Germline CDR1 is LNHDA and CDR2 is SQIVND (reference sequence). The DNA for the CDR3 is TGTGCCAGTAGCCTATCGGGACAGGGGGACTACGAGCAGTACTTC. Its translation is CASSLSGQGDYEQYF.

A few counts support this clonotype. The V gene is TRBV3-1, the J gene TRBJ1-3; D gene uncertain. The CDR3 is 17 amino acids. The germline V gene has CDR1 LGHDT and CDR2 YNNKEL (reference sequence). V lost 1 base, J lost 0 bases, and 13 bases lay in between. The CDR3 nucleotides are TGTGCCAGCAGCCAAGGGTTCGGCGGGAGCTCTGGAAACACCATATATTTT. Encoded protein: CASSQGFGGSSGNTIYF.

This clonotype showed up just a few times. The chain links TRBV12-3 or TRBV12-4 to TRBJ1-3; D unclear. The germline V and J ends were trimmed by 7 bases and 0 bases, with 4 bases remaining between them. The CDR3 covers 12 residues. CDR3 sequence: CASTHSGNTIYF. The CDR3 nucleotides read TGTGCCAGCACCCACTCTGGAAACACCATATATTTT.

This clonotype appeared a few times. The rearrangement uses TRBV7-9 and TRBJ1-1, with D unclear. In germline, CDR1 is SEHNR, CDR2 FQNEAQ (reference sequence). Trimming took 1 base from V and 3 from J, leaving 3 bases between them. The CDR3 runs 12 residues. The CDR3 loop is CASSLEHTEAFF. The CDR3 coding sequence is TGTGCCAGCAGCTTAGAACACACTGAAGCTTTCTTT.